This T cell receptor (beta chain) was documented in a study of T-cell reconstitution after alpha-beta-depleted transplantation in children. A library of TCRbeta sequences, prepared with unique molecular identifiers, was generated. TCRdb reanalysed the PCR reads using MiXCR and keeps one entry per CDR3 protein. The sample lists almost 20,000 distinct CDR3 sequences, approximately 12% occurring once. Study-wide results and limits: Counts and diversity of T cells one year after transplant came mostly from newly produced T cells. Reported findings indicate that, about two months after transplant, alpha-beta T cells came from several hundred expanded clones, which were derived from non-depleted graft cells. Elevated TCRbeta diversity at day 60 was traced, in some patients, to surviving recipient T cells and thymic progenitors.

The CDR3 is 15 residues long. Deletions cut 5 bases from V and 1 base from J, with 15 bases between. This clonotype was seen ten or more times. Its matching antigen is unknown. J is TRBJ2-7 and V is TRBV12-3 or TRBV12-4; D unresolved. The sample in question was PBMCs, mostly from graft donor cells, obtained 60 days after TCRalphabeta/CD19-depleted stem cell transplant. The TCR sequence derives from a female patient aged 2-10 years who had a stem cell transplant for congenital amegakaryocytic thrombocytopenia, so the T cells may come from the graft donor. Here the CDR3 reads CASSPVLGGSYEQYF. The CDR3 DNA sequence: TGTGCCAGCAGTCCAGTTTTGGGCGGTTCCTACGAGCAGTACTTC.